This record covers a single T cell receptor (beta chain). This record belongs to a study of blood T cell repertoires in COVID-19. Measured with immunoSEQ multiplex PCR; TCRdb has only the in-frame clones, and not every one. The sample shows about 160,000 clones, roughly 83% of them seen only once. The V end was cut by 8 bases, the J end by 4 bases, with 15 bases between. CDR1 is SGHAT and CDR2 is FQNNGV in the germline V gene. The CDR3 spans 14 residues. Sequences were obtained from peripheral blood. This chain joins TRBV11-2 and TRBJ1-3, with a possible D match to TRBD1 (6 bases). This clonotype was sampled from a woman of 80 years or more with active or convalescent COVID-19. The CDR3 region is CASRYGGPGNTIYF. The CDR3 nucleotides read TGTGCCAGCCGATACGGGGGGCCCGGAAACACCATATATTTT. Looking up the rest from reference TRBV11-2 and TRBJ1-3 gives the full variable domain: EAGVAQSPRYKIIEKRQSVAFWCNPISGHATLYWYQQILGQGPKLLIQFQNNGVVDDSQLPKDRFSAERLKGVDSTLKIQPAKLEDSAVYLCASRYGGPGNTIYFGEGSWLTVV.